This TCR beta chain was captured by sequencing in a study of T cells after somatic rescue of genetic block. The repertoire was sequenced with immunoSEQ multiplex PCR; TCRdb's copy has only in-frame clones and lacks some. The repertoire holds about 15,000 clones, approximately 70% seen once, with approximately 15% in the top ten. The CDR3 loop spans 14 amino acids. V lost 1 base to trimming and J lost 4 bases, with 10 bases between them. Per germline, CDR1 SGHAT and CDR2 FQNNGV. This clone was detected only a few times. The chain is built from TRBV11-2 and TRBJ1-2; D perhaps matches TRBD1 (5 bases). The origin of this receptor is a boy aged 10-17 years. The sequencing input was peripheral blood mononuclear cells (PBMCs). CDR3 sequence reads: CASSLADKGYGYTF. CDR3 DNA: TGTGCCAGCAGCTTAGCGGACAAGGGCTATGGCTACACCTTC.